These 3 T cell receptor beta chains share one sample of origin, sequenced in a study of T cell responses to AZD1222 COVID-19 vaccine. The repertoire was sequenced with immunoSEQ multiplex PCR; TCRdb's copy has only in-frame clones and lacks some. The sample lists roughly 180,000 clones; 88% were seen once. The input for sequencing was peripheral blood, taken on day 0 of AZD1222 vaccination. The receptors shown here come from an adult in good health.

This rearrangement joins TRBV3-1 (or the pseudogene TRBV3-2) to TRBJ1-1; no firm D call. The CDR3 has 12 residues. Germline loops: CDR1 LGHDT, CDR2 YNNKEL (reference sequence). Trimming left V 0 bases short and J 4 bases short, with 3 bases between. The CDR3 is CASSQETTEAFF. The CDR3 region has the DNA TGTGCCAGCAGCCAAGAGACCACTGAAGCTTTCTTT.

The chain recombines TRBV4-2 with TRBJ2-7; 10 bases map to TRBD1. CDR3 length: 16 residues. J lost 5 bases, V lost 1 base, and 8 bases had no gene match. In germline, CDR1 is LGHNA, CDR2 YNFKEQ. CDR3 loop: CASSQGGQGVSDEQYF. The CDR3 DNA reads TGTGCCAGCAGCCAAGGAGGACAGGGGGTTTCGGACGAGCAGTACTTC.

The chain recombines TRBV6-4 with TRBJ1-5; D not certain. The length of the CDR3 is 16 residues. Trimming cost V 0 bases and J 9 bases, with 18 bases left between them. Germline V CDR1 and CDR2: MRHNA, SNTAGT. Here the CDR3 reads CASSDSSREYQWPQHF. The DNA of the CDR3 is TGTGCCAGCAGTGACTCAAGCCGGGAATATCAATGGCCCCAGCATTTT.